The next 20 T cell receptor beta chains were all read from a single sample in a study of chemoradiotherapy in HPV16-positive cancers. Clones were sequenced by immunoSEQ multiplex PCR, and TCRdb holds only the in-frame ones, with some missing. The sample holds fewer than 13,000 clones, around 81% seen once. The sample consisted of blood, taken from a patient who underwent chemoradiotherapy. The receptors come from a human donor with HPV-associated anogenital cancer.

The CDR3: CASSYSGGTQETQYF. In DNA form, the CDR3 reads TGTGCCAGCAGTTACTCCGGGGGAACTCAAGAGACCCAGTACTTC. The J gene is TRBJ2-5, the V gene TRBV6-5; tentatively, D is TRBD2 (6 bases). The CDR3 runs 15 residues. The V gene's germline CDR1 is MNHEY and CDR2 SVGAGI. The V end lost 0 bases, the J end lost 2 bases, and 10 bases lay between the germline ends.

The chain is built from TRBV10-3 and TRBJ1-2; D unresolved. The length of the CDR3 is 14 residues. Germline CDR1 and CDR2: ENHRY and SYGVKD. The V end lost 8 bases, the J end lost 4 bases, and 17 bases lay between the germline ends. CDR3 sequence reads: CAISPEGLAYGYTF. The CDR3 DNA is TGTGCCATCTCTCCGGAGGGCTTAGCCTATGGCTACACCTTC.

This CDR3 reads CASSSGTGTGVFEQYF. The DNA of the CDR3 is TGCGCCAGCAGCTCGGGCACCGGGACAGGGGTTTTCGAGCAGTACTTC. The chain joins TRBV5-1 to TRBJ2-5; the match to TRBD1 covers 10 bases. The J call may not be correct, given that the DNA end is closer to TRBJ2-7. Germline CDR1 SGHRS, CDR2 YFSETQ. CDR3 length: 16 residues.

The V and J genes are TRBV6-1 and TRBJ2-7; 7 positions agree with TRBD1. Germline CDR1 MNHNS, CDR2 SASEGT. With 6 bases clipped from V and 0 bases from J, the junction kept 8 bases outside the gene matches. This CDR3 is built from 15 residues. CDR3 bases: TGTGCCAGCAGCCCAACAGGGGATAGCTCCTACGAGCAGTACTTC. This translates into CASSPTGDSSYEQYF.

V gene TRBV6-1 combines with J gene TRBJ2-7, with 12 positions matching TRBD1. This CDR3 comprises 15 residues. The J segment lost 5 bases and the V segment lost 3 bases, leaving 5 bases of the junction unmatched. Germline V CDR1 and CDR2: MNHNS, SASEGT. CDR3 loop: CASSDTGTGGHEQYF. In DNA, the CDR3 is TGTGCCAGCAGTGATACCGGGACAGGGGGCCACGAGCAGTACTTC.

The rearrangement uses TRBV10-1 and TRBJ2-5; D not certain. The V and J ends lost 0 bases and 7 bases respectively, with 15 bases between them. Germline V lookup: CDR1 WNHNN, CDR2 SYGVQD (reference sequence). The CDR3 runs to 15 residues. The CDR3, as DNA: TGCGCCAGCAGTGAGTCGAATTCTCCAGAAGGGACCCAGTACTTC. Translation: CASSESNSPEGTQYF.

This chain uses TRBV5-6 with TRBJ1-4, with 10 nucleotides matching TRBD1. Trimming removed 3 bases from V and 8 bases from J; junction bases left unmatched: 13. This CDR3 is 17 amino acids long. Germline V gene data show CDR1 as SGHDT and CDR2 as YYEEEE. The CDR3, as DNA: TGTGCCAGCAGCTCCCCGATATGGACAGGGGGGCGAGAAAAACTGTTTTTT. This translates into CASSSPIWTGGREKLFF.

In this sample, this clone turned up once. The genes are TRBV4-3 and TRBJ2-2, with 8 bases aligning to TRBD2. The CDR3 length is 17 residues. With 1 base clipped from V and 3 bases from J, the junction kept 7 bases outside the gene matches. Germline assignment: CDR1 LGHNA and CDR2 YSLEER. Written as DNA, the CDR3 is TGCGCCAGCAGCCAAGGAGCAGCGGGGGCCTACACCGGGGAGCTGTTTTTT. Translated, it gives CASSQGAAGAYTGELFF.

The chain joins TRBV5-1 to TRBJ2-5; 11 bases fit TRBD2. Trimming at V came to 3 bases and at J to 5 bases, leaving 6 bases not matched to a gene. Looked up from germline, CDR1 is SGHRS and CDR2 is YFSETQ. The CDR3 is made up of 15 amino acids. In DNA form, the CDR3 reads TGCGCCAGCAGCTCAAGACTAGCGGGGCTGGAGACCCAGTACTTC. Its translation: CASSSRLAGLETQYF.

The V call is TRBV5-1, the J call TRBJ1-1; D not certain. This CDR3 has 14 amino acids. Germline-derived CDR1 and CDR2 are SGHRS and YFSETQ. Trimming left V 2 bases short and J 1 base short, with 9 bases between. The CDR3 sequence: CASSLGPTNTEAFF. The CDR3 DNA sequence: TGCGCCAGCAGCTTAGGACCGACGAACACTGAAGCTTTCTTT.

This clone appeared a few times. V and J are TRBV2 and TRBJ1-1; 9 bases map to TRBD1. This CDR3 comprises 15 residues. The V gene end was trimmed by 5 bases and the J gene end by 4 bases; junction bases not matched to a gene: 8. Germline-derived CDR1 and CDR2 are SNHLY and FYNNEI. The chain's CDR3 is CASSWMPGQGTEAFF. The CDR3, as DNA: TGTGCCAGCAGTTGGATGCCGGGACAGGGCACTGAAGCTTTCTTT.

The rearrangement uses TRBV7-9 and TRBJ1-2, with D perhaps matching TRBD1 (6 bases). V gave up 5 bases and J gave up 2 bases, with 18 bases separating them. The CDR3 loop spans 16 amino acids. Germline CDR1 SEHNR, CDR2 FQNEAQ (reference sequence). The CDR3 reads CASSPNTGRGNYGYTF. The CDR3 nucleotides read TGTGCCAGCAGCCCGAATACGGGCAGGGGAAACTATGGCTACACCTTC.

The rearrangement links TRBV9 to TRBJ2-1, with 11 nucleotides matching TRBD1. J gave up 7 bases and V 3 bases, and 9 bases lay outside the gene matches. Germline-derived CDR1 and CDR2 are SGDLS and YYNGEE. The CDR3 length is 16 residues. CDR3 region: CASSEQGQGAFNEQFF. As DNA, the CDR3 is TGTGCCAGCAGCGAACAAGGACAGGGGGCGTTTAATGAGCAGTTCTTC.

The V call is TRBV6-5, the J call TRBJ2-7, with 7 bases fitting TRBD1. CDR1 and CDR2 (germline): MNHEY, SVGAGI. This CDR3 comprises 14 residues. The V gene end was trimmed by 5 bases and the J gene end by 2 bases; junction bases not matched to a gene: 6. In DNA form, the CDR3 reads TGTGCCAGCAGTCAGACAGGGTCGACCTACGAGCAGTACTTC. It specifies CASSQTGSTYEQYF.

This sequence joins TRBV28 and TRBJ1-1, with D possibly matching TRBD1 (6 bases). The CDR3 extends over 15 amino acids. The germline V gene has CDR1 MDHEN and CDR2 SYDVKM. V was trimmed by 7 bases and J by 3 bases, leaving 18 bases between them. DNA for the CDR3: TGTGCCAGCACCCAGTGGGGGCGGGGGGACACTGAAGCTTTCTTT. Translation: CASTQWGRGDTEAFF. The entire variable domain, with the rest obtained from reference TRBV28 and TRBJ1-1, is as follows: DVKVTQSSRYLVKRTGEKVFLECVQDMDHENMFWYRQDPGLGLRLIYFSYDVKMKEKGDIPEGYSVSREKKERFSLILESASTNQTSMYLCASTQWGRGDTEAFFGQGTRLTVV.

The rearrangement links TRBV11-3 to TRBJ2-5; TRBD2 aligns across 8 bases. The assigned J gene may be wrong: the sequence end matches TRBJ2-7 better. The CDR3 runs to 13 residues. Looked up from germline, CDR1 is SGHNT and CDR2 is YENEEA. The CDR3 DNA sequence: TGTGCCAGCAGCTTGGGACTAGCCTACGAGCAGTACTTC. The encoded protein is CASSLGLAYEQYF.

This rearrangement joins TRBV5-6 to TRBJ1-5, with 9 bases aligning to TRBD1. The V gene end was trimmed by 0 bases and the J gene end by 2 bases; junction bases not matched to a gene: 6. The CDR3 extends over 17 amino acids. Germline CDR1 reads SGHDT; CDR2 reads YYEEEE. CDR3 nucleotide sequence: TGTGCCAGCAGCTTGGGGGACAGGGAATGGGGCAATCAGCCCCAGCATTTT. Translation gives CASSLGDREWGNQPQHF.

The chain carries TRBV2 and TRBJ2-7; D perhaps matches TRBD1 (6 bases). The CDR3 loop spans 14 amino acids. Germline V gene sequence: CDR1 SNHLY, CDR2 FYNNEI. V lost 6 bases and J lost 2, with 14 bases in between. The CDR3 DNA reads TGTGCCAGCAGAATTGGGACAACGACCTACGAGCAGTACTTC. Translation gives CASRIGTTTYEQYF.

The V gene is TRBV18, the J gene TRBJ2-5; the D is unclear. The CDR3 length is 12 residues. Per the germline V gene, CDR1 is KGHSH and CDR2 is LQKENI. Trimming cost V 6 bases and J 5 bases, with 10 bases left between them. This CDR3 reads CASSSQWETQYF. DNA for the CDR3: TGTGCCAGCTCGTCTCAGTGGGAGACCCAGTACTTC.

This sequence joins TRBV5-4 and TRBJ1-2; D might be TRBD1 (5 bases). Germline V gene sequence: CDR1 SGHNT, CDR2 YYREEE (reference sequence). The CDR3 totals 14 residues. Trimming cost V 4 bases and J 0 bases, with 10 bases left between them. The DNA for the CDR3 is TGTGCCAGCAGCAGGGACTTCCCTAACTATGGCTACACCTTC. Its protein is CASSRDFPNYGYTF.